These 24 T cell receptor beta chains came from one sample sequenced in a study of shared clonotypes between healthy human individuals. Repertoires were generated with immunoSEQ multiplex PCR, while TCRdb's copy carries only in-frame clones and drops some. The data show 2.5 million or so clones, around nine tenths seen once. Specimen: naive CD4+ T cells sorted from blood. The subset is: CD45RA+ positively selected. The receptor source for this set is a man in his late teens or twenties in good health.

This clone was seen a single time. This chain joins TRBV7-2 and TRBJ2-7, with 7 bases aligning to TRBD1. Germline loops: CDR1 SGHTA, CDR2 FQGNSA. This CDR3 has 15 amino acids. Trimming took 4 bases from V and 0 from J; bases not matched to a gene: 6. The CDR3 coding sequence is TGTGCCAGCAGCTCCGACAGGGCCATCTCCTACGAGCAGTACTTC. Protein sequence: CASSSDRAISYEQYF.

This chain joins TRBV7-2 and TRBJ2-5; D call uncertain. V lost 4 bases and J lost 3, with 3 bases in between. Germline V gene sequence: CDR1 SGHTA, CDR2 FQGNSA. The CDR3 has 11 residues. CDR3: CASSSEETQYF. The CDR3 coding sequence is TGTGCCAGCAGCTCCGAAGAGACCCAGTACTTC.

J is TRBJ2-7 and V is TRBV10-3; 10 nucleotides align to TRBD1. This CDR3 is 16 amino acids long. CDR1 and CDR2 (germline): ENHRY, SYGVKD. J gave up 4 bases and V 4 bases, and 10 bases lay outside the gene matches. The CDR3 region is CAISAFRDRGSYEQYF. The CDR3 nucleotides read TGTGCCATCAGTGCTTTCCGGGACAGGGGTTCGTACGAGCAGTACTTC.

J is TRBJ1-1 and V is TRBV2, with D maybe TRBD1 (5 bases). The V gene's germline CDR1 is SNHLY and CDR2 FYNNEI. This CDR3 is 14 amino acids long. V lost 6 bases and J lost 1, with 12 bases in between. The CDR3 coding sequence is TGTGCCAGCAGGAAGACAGTTCAGAACACTGAAGCTTTCTTT. It is translated as CASRKTVQNTEAFF.

V is TRBV5-1 and J is TRBJ1-5; a possible D gene is TRBD1 (6 bases). CDR3 size: 14 residues. V was clipped by 2 bases and J by 6 bases, with 12 bases between them. CDR1 is SGHRS and CDR2 is YFSETQ in the germline V gene. The CDR3, as DNA: TGCGCCAGCAGCTTAGAGGGGGAGAGTCAGCCCCAGCATTTT. This gives the protein CASSLEGESQPQHF.

J is TRBJ2-3 and V is TRBV19, with D uncertain. From germline, CDR1 is LNHDA and CDR2 SQIVND (reference sequence). This CDR3 region has 14 residues. V dropped 5 bases and J dropped 4 bases, with 13 bases sitting between them. The CDR3 is CASSPGPASDTQYF. DNA for the CDR3: TGTGCCAGTAGTCCGGGCCCCGCCTCAGATACGCAGTATTTT.

The chain has TRBV9 and TRBJ2-7; D might be TRBD2 (6 bases). V lost 3 bases and J lost 9, with 25 bases in between. The germline gives CDR1 SGDLS, CDR2 YYNGEE. The CDR3 length is 16 residues. CDR3 bases: TGTGCCAGCAGCGCCCGACCCGGGACCTCGGGGGACCGGCAGTACTTC. Translation: CASSARPGTSGDRQYF.

This clone was recorded once. The chain uses TRBV6-5 and TRBJ2-7, with D possibly called TRBD1 or TRBD2 (5 bases each). V gave up 7 bases and J gave up 0 bases, with 13 bases separating them. This CDR3 is 14 amino acids long. CDR1 is MNHEY and CDR2 is SVGAGI in the germline V gene. Here the CDR3 DNA reads TGTGCCAGCAATCGGGGACGGAGCTCCTACGAGCAGTACTTC. Translation: CASNRGRSSYEQYF.

The chain carries TRBV4-1 and TRBJ2-3, with D uncertain. The V gene's germline CDR1 is MGHRA and CDR2 YSYEKL. CDR3 length equals 15 residues. Trimming left V 0 bases short and J 0 bases short, with 7 bases between. CDR3 amino acids: CASSQDPASTDTQYF. The CDR3 coding sequence is TGCGCCAGCAGCCAAGATCCTGCTAGCACAGATACGCAGTATTTT.

The chain carries TRBV7-9 and TRBJ2-3; the D is unclear. V was cut by 1 base and J by 0 bases, with 5 bases left in between. The CDR3 is made up of 14 amino acids. Per the germline V gene, CDR1 is SEHNR and CDR2 is FQNEAQ (reference sequence). CDR3 loop: CASSLVPSTDTQYF. The CDR3, as DNA: TGTGCCAGCAGCTTAGTGCCCAGCACAGATACGCAGTATTTT.

The V gene is TRBV11-1, the J gene TRBJ2-3, with D possibly matching TRBD2 (5 bases). The CDR3 consists of 14 residues. V lost 3 bases, J lost 6 bases, and 13 bases lay in between. In germline, CDR1 is SGHAT, CDR2 FQDESV (reference sequence). This CDR3 reads CASSFISAYDTQYF. The CDR3 DNA sequence: TGTGCCAGCAGCTTCATTAGCGCGTATGATACGCAGTATTTT.

The chain uses TRBV28 and TRBJ2-7, with D possibly TRBD2 on 6 matching bases. CDR1 and CDR2 from the germline V gene are MDHEN and SYDVKM. The CDR3 contains 15 residues. V lost 7 bases and J lost 2, with 18 bases in between. Written as DNA, the CDR3 is TGTGCCAGCACTACCGGGGGATCGGGGACCTACGAGCAGTACTTC. It is translated as CASTTGGSGTYEQYF.

This clone turned up a few times. The same CDR3 arises from other DNA sequences in this sample as well. This chain joins TRBV11-2 and TRBJ2-7; D is ambiguous. CDR3 size: 12 residues. In germline, CDR1 is SGHAT, CDR2 FQNNGV. The V end was cut by 0 bases, the J end by 5 bases, with 5 bases between. In nucleotides, the CDR3 is TGTGCCAGCAGCTTAGATAGGGACGAGCAGTACTTC. Its translation: CASSLDRDEQYF.

The V call is TRBV6-5, the J call TRBJ1-2, with D possibly matching TRBD1 (6 bases). The CDR3 has 15 residues. CDR1 and CDR2 (germline): MNHEY, SVGAGI. V gave up 2 bases and J gave up 0 bases, with 10 bases separating them. The CDR3 region is CASSYTRQANYGYTF. DNA of the CDR3: TGTGCCAGCAGTTACACCCGACAGGCTAACTATGGCTACACCTTC.

The V call is TRBV7-2, the J call TRBJ2-1, with D perhaps matching TRBD1 or TRBD2 (6 bases each). This CDR3 contains 14 residues. In germline, CDR1 is SGHTA, CDR2 FQGNSA. V shed 5 bases and J shed 4 bases, with 12 bases lying between them. Here the CDR3 DNA reads TGTGCCAGCAGCGGGGGGCTAGCTTACAATGAGCAGTTCTTC. It yields the protein CASSGGLAYNEQFF.

The chain employs TRBV27 and TRBJ1-5, with D unclear. Trimming shortened V by 4 bases and J by 0 bases, and 10 bases separated the two germline ends. Germline values: CDR1 MNHEY, CDR2 SMNVEV (reference sequence). CDR3 size: 15 residues. The CDR3 DNA reads TGTGCCAGCAGTTCATGGACGGATAGCAATCAGCCCCAGCATTTT. The encoded protein is CASSSWTDSNQPQHF.

The chain employs TRBV30 and TRBJ2-5, with 12 bases aligning to TRBD2. Germline CDR1 is GTSNPN and CDR2 is SVGIG (reference sequence). The CDR3 runs to 14 residues. Germline trimming cut 3 bases from V and 4 bases from J; bases unmatched to any gene: 3. The CDR3 is CAWSQGLAGETQYF. The CDR3 DNA is TGTGCCTGGAGCCAGGGACTAGCGGGAGAGACCCAGTACTTC.

The rearrangement links TRBV11-2 to TRBJ2-7, with D maybe TRBD1 (6 bases). The length of the CDR3 is 15 residues. Trimming pared 3 bases from V and 2 bases from J, leaving 14 bases between. Germline V CDR1 and CDR2: SGHAT, FQNNGV. The CDR3 reads CASSFTRGAPYEQYF. The CDR3 region has the DNA TGTGCCAGCAGCTTCACCAGGGGAGCACCCTACGAGCAGTACTTC.

CDR3 nucleotides: TGTGCCAGCAGAGCAACCTTCCTGGCCTCACCCCTCCACTTT. This codes for CASRATFLASPLHF. The rearrangement joins TRBV6-1 to TRBJ1-6; the D is unclear. Trimming cost V 6 bases and J 10 bases, with 16 bases left between them. This CDR3 contains 14 residues. The germline gives CDR1 MNHNS, CDR2 SASEGT.

V gene TRBV10-3 combines with J gene TRBJ2-5, with D hard to call. This CDR3 region has 12 residues. The germline V gene encodes CDR1 ENHRY and CDR2 SYGVKD. The V and J ends lost 3 bases and 7 bases respectively, with 9 bases between them. Here the CDR3 reads CAISEGRWTQYF. DNA of the CDR3: TGTGCCATCAGTGAAGGGCGGTGGACCCAGTACTTC.

This clone has a single count. The V call is TRBV5-6, the J call TRBJ1-5; 8 bases line up with TRBD1. CDR1 and CDR2 (germline): SGHDT, YYEEEE. The CDR3 is 17 residues long. Germline trimming cut 4 bases from V and 6 bases from J; bases unmatched to any gene: 15. The CDR3 sequence: CASSLGVGQGAGQPQHF. Here the CDR3 DNA reads TGTGCCAGCAGCCTGGGGGTGGGCCAGGGGGCAGGTCAGCCCCAGCATTTT.

This clone was observed once. The chain combines TRBV5-4 with TRBJ2-3, with TRBD2 matching over 11 bases. V trimming: 1 base; J trimming: 1 base; junction bases outside the gene matches: 8. Germline V gene sequence: CDR1 SGHNT, CDR2 YYREEE (reference sequence). CDR3 length: 18 residues. CDR3 sequence (DNA): TGTGCCAGCAGCTTGAAGGCTAGCGGGAGGAGGGGCACAGATACGCAGTATTTT. Its translation is CASSLKASGRRGTDTQYF.

The chain couples TRBV28 to TRBJ1-5, with D tentatively TRBD1 (5 bases). Trimming shortened V by 8 bases and J by 1 base, and 6 bases separated the two germline ends. The germline gives CDR1 MDHEN, CDR2 SYDVKM. This CDR3 is built from 12 residues. For the CDR3, the DNA is TGTGCCAGCGGGGGGAGCAATCAGCCCCAGCATTTT. Residues: CASGGSNQPQHF.

Of note for this clone: This sample also contains other DNA sequences that code for the same CDR3. This chain joins TRBV5-1 and TRBJ1-6; a possible D gene is TRBD1 (6 bases). The CDR3 loop spans 15 amino acids. Germline lookup yields CDR1 SGHRS and CDR2 YFSETQ. V gave up 1 base and J gave up 4 bases, with 9 bases separating them. The CDR3 is CASSLLGAYNSPLHF. CDR3 coding DNA: TGCGCCAGCAGCTTGCTGGGGGCATATAATTCACCCCTCCACTTT. Full variable domain (outside the CDR3, taken from reference TRBV5-1 and TRBJ1-6): KAGVTQTPRYLIKTRGQQVTLSCSPISGHRSVSWYQQTPGQGLQFLFEYFSETQRNKGNFPGRFSGRQFSNSRSEMNVSTLELGDSALYLCASSLLGAYNSPLHFGNGTRLTVT.